This TCR beta chain was obtained from a study of T cell repertoires in cytomegalovirus infection. For the study at large: Signatures in public TCR beta sequences pointed to both CMV infection and matching HLA type.

Between the trimmed V and J ends, which lost 3 bases and 1 base, there was a span of 14 bases. Germline CDR1 and CDR2: GTSNPN and SVGIG (reference sequence). CDR3 length: 15 residues. TCRdb fed the reads into MiXCR, producing one record per CDR3 protein. Counted here are about 180,000 distinct CDR3 sequences, about an eighth occurring once; the ten biggest clones make up 20% to 30%. This clonotype showed up many times. No antigen is known for it. Study-wide results and limits: CMV-specific HLA-C-restricted TCR beta clonotypes dominated the ex vivo response. Public TCR beta family frequency separated CMV-and-HLA carriers, including in an independent cohort.

The source of this sequence is a human donor in good health (CMV status not recorded). Some clones in this sample may be carry-over from other donors' samples. The sample consisted of PBMCs. V usage is TRBV30 and J usage is TRBJ2-3; D may be TRBD1 (6 bases). For the CDR3, the DNA is TGTGCCTGGAGCGAAACAGGGATTGGCACAGATACGCAGTATTTT. It translates to CAWSETGIGTDTQYF.